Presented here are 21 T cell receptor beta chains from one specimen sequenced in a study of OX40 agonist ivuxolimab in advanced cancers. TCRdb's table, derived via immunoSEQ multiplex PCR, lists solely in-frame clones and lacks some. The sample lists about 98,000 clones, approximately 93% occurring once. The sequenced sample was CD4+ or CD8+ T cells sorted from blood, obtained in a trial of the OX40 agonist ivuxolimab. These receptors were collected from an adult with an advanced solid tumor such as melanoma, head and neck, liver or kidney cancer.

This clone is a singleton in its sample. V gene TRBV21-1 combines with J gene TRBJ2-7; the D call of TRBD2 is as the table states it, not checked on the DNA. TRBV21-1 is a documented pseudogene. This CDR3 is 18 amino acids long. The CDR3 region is CASSKALRSETSAYEQYV. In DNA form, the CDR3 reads TGTGCCAGCAGCAAAGCGCTTAGGTCGGAGACTAGCGCCTACGAGCAGTACGTC.

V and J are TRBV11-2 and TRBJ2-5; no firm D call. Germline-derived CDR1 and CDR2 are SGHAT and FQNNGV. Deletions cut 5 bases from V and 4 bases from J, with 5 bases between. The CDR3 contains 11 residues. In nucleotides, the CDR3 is TGTGCCAGCAGCATCAGAGAGACCCAGTACTTC. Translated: CASSIRETQYF.

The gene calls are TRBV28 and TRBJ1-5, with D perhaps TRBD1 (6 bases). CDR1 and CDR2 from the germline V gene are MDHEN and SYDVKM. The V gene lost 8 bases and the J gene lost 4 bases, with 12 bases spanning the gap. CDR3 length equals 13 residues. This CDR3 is CASWTALNQPQHF. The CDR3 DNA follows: TGTGCCAGCTGGACAGCACTTAATCAGCCCCAGCATTTT. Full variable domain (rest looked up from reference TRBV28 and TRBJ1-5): DVKVTQSSRYLVKRTGEKVFLECVQDMDHENMFWYRQDPGLGLRLIYFSYDVKMKEKGDIPEGYSVSREKKERFSLILESASTNQTSMYLCASWTALNQPQHFGDGTRLSIL.

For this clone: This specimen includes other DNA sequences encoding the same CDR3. The CDR3 reads CAWSGSTDTQYF. Written as DNA, the CDR3 is TGTGCCTGGAGTGGAAGCACAGATACGCAGTATTTT. The chain has TRBV30 and TRBJ2-3; D is unresolved. Trimming removed 1 base from V and 0 bases from J, with 2 bases in between. The CDR3 spans 12 residues. Germline values: CDR1 GTSNPN, CDR2 SVGIG (reference sequence).

The CDR3 region has the DNA TGTGCCAGCAGCTCCCAGGTGAATCAGCCCCAGCATTTT. This gives the protein CASSSQVNQPQHF. The chain is built from TRBV7-8 and TRBJ1-5; D uncertain. Germline V gives CDR1 SGHVS, CDR2 FQNEAQ. Trimming pared 4 bases from V and 4 bases from J, leaving 8 bases between. This CDR3 contains 13 residues.

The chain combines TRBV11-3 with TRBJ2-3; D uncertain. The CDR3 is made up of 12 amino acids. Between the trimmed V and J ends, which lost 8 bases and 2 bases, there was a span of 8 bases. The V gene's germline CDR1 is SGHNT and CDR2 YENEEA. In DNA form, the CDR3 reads TGTGCCAGCGGGTTTTACACAGATACGCAGTATTTT. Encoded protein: CASGFYTDTQYF.

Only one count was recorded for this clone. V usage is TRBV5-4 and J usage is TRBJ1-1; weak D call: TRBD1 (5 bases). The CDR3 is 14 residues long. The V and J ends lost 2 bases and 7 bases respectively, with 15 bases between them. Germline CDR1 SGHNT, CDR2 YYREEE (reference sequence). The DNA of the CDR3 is TGTGCCAGCAGCTTCAGTGCGTTGGGGGATGAAGCTTTCTTT. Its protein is CASSFSALGDEAFF.

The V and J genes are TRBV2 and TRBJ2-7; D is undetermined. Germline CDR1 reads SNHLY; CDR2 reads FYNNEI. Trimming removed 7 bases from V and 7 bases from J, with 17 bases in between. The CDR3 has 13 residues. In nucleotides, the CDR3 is TGTGCCAGCACGATACCTATGGTGGGAGAGCAGTACTTC. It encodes CASTIPMVGEQYF.

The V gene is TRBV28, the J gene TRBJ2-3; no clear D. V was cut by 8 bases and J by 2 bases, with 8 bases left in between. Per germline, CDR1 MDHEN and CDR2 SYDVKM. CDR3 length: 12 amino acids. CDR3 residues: CASRTPTDTQYF. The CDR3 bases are TGTGCCAGCCGCACCCCCACAGATACGCAGTATTTT.

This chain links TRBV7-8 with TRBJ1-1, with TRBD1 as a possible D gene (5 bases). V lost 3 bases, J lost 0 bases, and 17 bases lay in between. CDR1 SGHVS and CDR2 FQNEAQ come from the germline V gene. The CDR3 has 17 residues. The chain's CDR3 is CASSFFSTAALNTEAFF. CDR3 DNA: TGTGCCAGCAGCTTCTTCTCGACAGCGGCCCTGAACACTGAAGCTTTCTTT.

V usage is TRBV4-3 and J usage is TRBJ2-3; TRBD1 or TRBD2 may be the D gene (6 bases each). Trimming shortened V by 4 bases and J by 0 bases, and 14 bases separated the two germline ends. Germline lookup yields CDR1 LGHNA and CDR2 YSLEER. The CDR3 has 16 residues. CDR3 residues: CASSLRWGASTDTQYF. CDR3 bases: TGCGCCAGCAGCCTAAGGTGGGGGGCCAGCACAGATACGCAGTATTTT.

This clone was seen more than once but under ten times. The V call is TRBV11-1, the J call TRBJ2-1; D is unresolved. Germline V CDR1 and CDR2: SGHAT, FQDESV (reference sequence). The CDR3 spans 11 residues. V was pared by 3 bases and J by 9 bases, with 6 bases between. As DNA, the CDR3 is TGTGCCAGCAGCTTTAGTGGTGAGCAGTTCTTC. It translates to CASSFSGEQFF.

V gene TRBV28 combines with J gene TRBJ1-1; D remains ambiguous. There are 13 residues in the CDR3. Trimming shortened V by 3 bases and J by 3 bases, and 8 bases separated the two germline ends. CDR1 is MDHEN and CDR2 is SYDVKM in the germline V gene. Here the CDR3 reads CASSFPGYTEAFF. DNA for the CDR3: TGTGCCAGCAGTTTTCCAGGATACACTGAAGCTTTCTTT.

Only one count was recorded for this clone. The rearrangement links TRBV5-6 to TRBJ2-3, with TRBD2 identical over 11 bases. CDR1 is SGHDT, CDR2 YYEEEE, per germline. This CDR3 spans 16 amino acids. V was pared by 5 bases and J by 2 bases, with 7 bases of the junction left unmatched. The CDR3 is CASSYTSGGYTDTQYF. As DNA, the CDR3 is TGTGCCAGCAGTTATACTAGCGGGGGCTACACAGATACGCAGTATTTT.

This chain's CDR3 is CAWSVLGGGSSYEQYF. CDR3 bases: TGTGCCTGGAGTGTACTAGGCGGGGGAAGCTCCTACGAGCAGTACTTC. The chain has TRBV30 and TRBJ2-7; TRBD2 matches 7 bases. Germline trimming cut 0 bases from V and 0 bases from J; bases unmatched to any gene: 8. CDR1 is GTSNPN, CDR2 SVGIG, per germline (reference sequence). The CDR3 has 16 amino acids. The full variable domain, in which reference TRBV30 and TRBJ2-7 provide the parts outside the CDR3, is SQTIHQWPATLVQPVGSPLSLECTVEGTSNPNLYWYRQAAGRGLQLLFYSVGIGQISSEVPQNLSASRPQDRQFILSSKKLLLSDSGFYLCAWSVLGGGSSYEQYFGPGTRLTVT.

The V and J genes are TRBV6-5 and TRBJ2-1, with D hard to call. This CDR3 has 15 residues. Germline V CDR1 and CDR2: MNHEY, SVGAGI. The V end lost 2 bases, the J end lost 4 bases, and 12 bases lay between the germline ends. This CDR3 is CASSYIGPHYNEQFF. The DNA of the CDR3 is TGTGCCAGCAGTTACATCGGACCCCATTACAATGAGCAGTTCTTC.

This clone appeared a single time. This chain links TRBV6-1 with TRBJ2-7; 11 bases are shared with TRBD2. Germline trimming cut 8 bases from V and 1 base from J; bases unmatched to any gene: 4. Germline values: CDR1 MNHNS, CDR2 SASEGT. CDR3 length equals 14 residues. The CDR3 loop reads CASQTSGASYEQYF. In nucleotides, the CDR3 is TGTGCCAGCCAGACTAGCGGGGCTTCCTACGAGCAGTACTTC.

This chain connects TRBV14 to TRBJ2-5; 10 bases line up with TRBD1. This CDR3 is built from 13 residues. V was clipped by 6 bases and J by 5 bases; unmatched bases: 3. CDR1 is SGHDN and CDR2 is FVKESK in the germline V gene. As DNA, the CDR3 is TGTGCCAGCAGGGACAGGGGGGGCGAGACCCAGTACTTC. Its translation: CASRDRGGETQYF.

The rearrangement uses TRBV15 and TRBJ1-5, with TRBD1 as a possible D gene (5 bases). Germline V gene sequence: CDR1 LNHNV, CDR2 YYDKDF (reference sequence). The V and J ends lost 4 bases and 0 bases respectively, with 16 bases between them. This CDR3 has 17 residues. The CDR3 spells CATSTDRDGLSNQPQHF. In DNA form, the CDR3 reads TGTGCCACCAGCACCGACCGGGACGGACTTAGCAATCAGCCCCAGCATTTT.

The CDR3, as DNA: TGTGCCAGCTCACCCTCGCGGTCCTACAATGAGCAGTTCTTC. This encodes CASSPSRSYNEQFF. V gene TRBV18 combines with J gene TRBJ2-1; D not certain. The CDR3 loop spans 14 amino acids. Trimming shortened V by 3 bases and J by 1 base, and 7 bases separated the two germline ends. Germline CDR1 is KGHSH and CDR2 is LQKENI.

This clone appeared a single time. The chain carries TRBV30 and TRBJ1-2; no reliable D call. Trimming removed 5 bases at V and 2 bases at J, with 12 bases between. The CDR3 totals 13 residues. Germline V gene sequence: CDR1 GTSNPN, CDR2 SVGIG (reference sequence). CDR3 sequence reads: CAWRPKDNYGYTF. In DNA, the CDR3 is TGTGCCTGGCGCCCAAAGGACAACTATGGCTACACCTTC.